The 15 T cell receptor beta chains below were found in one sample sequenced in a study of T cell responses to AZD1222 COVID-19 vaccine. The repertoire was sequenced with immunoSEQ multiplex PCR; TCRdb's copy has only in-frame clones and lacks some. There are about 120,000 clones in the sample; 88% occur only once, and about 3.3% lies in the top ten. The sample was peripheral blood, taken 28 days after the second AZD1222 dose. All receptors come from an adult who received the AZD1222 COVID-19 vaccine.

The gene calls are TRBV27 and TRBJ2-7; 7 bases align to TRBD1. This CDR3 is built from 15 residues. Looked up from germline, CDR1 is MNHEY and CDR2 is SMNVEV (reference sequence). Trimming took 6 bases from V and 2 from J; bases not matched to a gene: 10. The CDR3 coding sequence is TGTGCCAGCAGGACTATACAGGGGCCCACCTACGAGCAGTACTTC. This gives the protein CASRTIQGPTYEQYF.

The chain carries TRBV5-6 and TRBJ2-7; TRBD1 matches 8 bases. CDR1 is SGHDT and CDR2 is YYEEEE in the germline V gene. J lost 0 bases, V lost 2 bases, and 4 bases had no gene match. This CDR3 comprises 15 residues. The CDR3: CASSFPTGDSYEQYF. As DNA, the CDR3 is TGTGCCAGCAGCTTCCCGACAGGGGACTCCTACGAGCAGTACTTC.

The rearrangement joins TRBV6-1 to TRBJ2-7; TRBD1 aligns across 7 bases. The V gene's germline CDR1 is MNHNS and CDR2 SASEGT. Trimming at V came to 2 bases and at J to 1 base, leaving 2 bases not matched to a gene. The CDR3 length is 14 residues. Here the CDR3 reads CASSERGQSYEQYF. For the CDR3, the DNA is TGTGCCAGCAGTGAAAGGGGACAGTCCTACGAGCAGTACTTC.

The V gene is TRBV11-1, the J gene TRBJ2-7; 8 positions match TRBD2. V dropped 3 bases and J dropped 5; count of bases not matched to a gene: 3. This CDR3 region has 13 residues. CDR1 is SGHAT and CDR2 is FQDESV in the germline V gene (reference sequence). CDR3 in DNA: TGTGCCAGCAGCTTCCGGGGGGGGAACGAGCAGTACTTC. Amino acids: CASSFRGGNEQYF.

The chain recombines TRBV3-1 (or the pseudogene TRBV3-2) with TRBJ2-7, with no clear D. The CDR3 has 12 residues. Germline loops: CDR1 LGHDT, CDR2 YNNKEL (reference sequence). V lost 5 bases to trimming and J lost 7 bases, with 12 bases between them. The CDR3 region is CASSNVGEEQYF. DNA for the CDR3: TGTGCCAGCAGCAACGTGGGCGAGGAGCAGTACTTC.

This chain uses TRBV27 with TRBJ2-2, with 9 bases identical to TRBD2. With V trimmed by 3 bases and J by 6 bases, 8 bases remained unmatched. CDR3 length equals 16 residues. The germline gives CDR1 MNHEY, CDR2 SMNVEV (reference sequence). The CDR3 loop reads CASSLSGLAVAGELFF. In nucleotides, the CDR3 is TGTGCCAGCAGTTTGTCGGGACTAGCAGTCGCCGGGGAGCTGTTTTTT.

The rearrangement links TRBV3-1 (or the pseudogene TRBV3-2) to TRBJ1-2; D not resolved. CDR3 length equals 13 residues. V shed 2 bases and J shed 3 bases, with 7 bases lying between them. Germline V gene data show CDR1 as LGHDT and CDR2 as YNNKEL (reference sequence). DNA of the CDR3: TGTGCCAGCAGCCAACGACACCACTATGGCTACACCTTC. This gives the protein CASSQRHHYGYTF.

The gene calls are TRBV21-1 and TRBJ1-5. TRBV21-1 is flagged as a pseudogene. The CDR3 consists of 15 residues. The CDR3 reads CASRSPGDSNQPQHF. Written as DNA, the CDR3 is TGTGCCAGCCGCTCCCCTGGGGATAGCAATCAGCCCCAGCATTTT.

CDR3 region: CASSLGRGTDTQYF. The CDR3 DNA reads TGTGCCAGCAGCTTGGGCAGGGGCACAGATACGCAGTATTTT. V usage is TRBV5-8 and J usage is TRBJ2-3, with D perhaps TRBD1 (5 bases). V was shortened by 0 bases and J by 1 base, with 6 bases between the two germline ends. The CDR3 length is 14 residues. Germline V gene lookup returns CDR1 SGHTS and CDR2 YDEGEE.

The CDR3 spells CASSPSQLKDYTF. The CDR3 bases are TGTGCCAGCTCACCGTCCCAGTTAAAGGACTACACCTTC. J is TRBJ1-2 and V is TRBV18; D unclear. This CDR3 is built from 13 residues. CDR1 is KGHSH and CDR2 is LQKENI in the germline V gene. V lost 3 bases, J lost 10 bases, and 15 bases lay in between.

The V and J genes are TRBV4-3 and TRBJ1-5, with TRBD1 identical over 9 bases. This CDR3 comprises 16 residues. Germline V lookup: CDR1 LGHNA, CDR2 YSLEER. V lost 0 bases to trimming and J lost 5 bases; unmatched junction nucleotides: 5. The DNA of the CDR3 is TGCGCCAGCAGCCAAGAGACCGGACAGGGGTATCAGCCCCAGCATTTT. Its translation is CASSQETGQGYQPQHF.

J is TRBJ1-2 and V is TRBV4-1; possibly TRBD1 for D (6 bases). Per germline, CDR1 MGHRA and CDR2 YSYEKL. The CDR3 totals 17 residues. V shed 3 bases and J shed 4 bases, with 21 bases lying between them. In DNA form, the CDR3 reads TGCGCCAGCAGCCAGGGGGCCGGTCGAGACAGGTTCTATGGCTACACCTTC. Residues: CASSQGAGRDRFYGYTF.

CDR3 sequence reads: CASSPRLVGQNSGNTIYF. The CDR3 coding sequence is TGTGCCAGCTCACCACGGTTAGTTGGACAGAACTCTGGAAACACCATATATTTT. V and J are TRBV18 and TRBJ1-3; the D gene is possibly TRBD1 (6 bases). From germline, CDR1 is KGHSH and CDR2 LQKENI. With 1 base removed from V and 0 bases from J, the gap between germline ends came to 16 bases. The CDR3 covers 18 residues.

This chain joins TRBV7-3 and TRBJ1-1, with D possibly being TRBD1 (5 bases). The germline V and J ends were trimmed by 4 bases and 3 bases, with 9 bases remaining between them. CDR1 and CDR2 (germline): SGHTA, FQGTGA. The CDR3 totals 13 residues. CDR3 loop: CASSSQGDTEAFF. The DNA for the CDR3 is TGTGCCAGCAGCTCTCAGGGTGACACTGAAGCTTTCTTT.

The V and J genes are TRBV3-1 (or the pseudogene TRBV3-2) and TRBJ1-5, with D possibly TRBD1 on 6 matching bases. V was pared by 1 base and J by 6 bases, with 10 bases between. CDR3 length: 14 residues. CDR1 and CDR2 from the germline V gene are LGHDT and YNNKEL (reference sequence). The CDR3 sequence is CASSQVGAVQPQHF. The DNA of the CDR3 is TGTGCCAGCAGCCAAGTGGGGGCTGTTCAGCCCCAGCATTTT.